This T cell receptor beta chain was found in a study of blood T cells in healthy people across ages. Findings and caveats of the study: It was the long-lived donors that had more naive CD4+ cells and higher diversity than aged donors.

It was with a sample-barcoded 5' primer and a J-beta primer mix that a second PCR of roughly 6 to 11 cycles was run. The authors tagged each cDNA molecule using a template-switch adaptor with 12 random nucleotides. In TCRdb, the 5' RACE reads were re-called with MiXCR into one record per CDR3 protein. In the table there are hundreds of thousands of distinct CDR3 sequences, 58% of which are singletons. This CDR3 has 16 residues. V was clipped by 1 base and J by 9 bases; unmatched bases: 15. Germline V gene sequence: CDR1 SQVTM, CDR2 ANQGSEA. A word on this clonotype: What it binds is not known.

Samples each had at least 6 micrograms of total RNA extracted. Input material: blood. The J gene is TRBJ2-1, the V gene TRBV29-1; 7 bases match TRBD1. This TCR was recovered from a man aged 30 to 45 in good health. The CDR3 loop is CSVEAKTGTPGGEQFF. The DNA for the CDR3 is TGCAGCGTTGAAGCTAAGACCGGGACCCCAGGGGGTGAGCAGTTCTTC.